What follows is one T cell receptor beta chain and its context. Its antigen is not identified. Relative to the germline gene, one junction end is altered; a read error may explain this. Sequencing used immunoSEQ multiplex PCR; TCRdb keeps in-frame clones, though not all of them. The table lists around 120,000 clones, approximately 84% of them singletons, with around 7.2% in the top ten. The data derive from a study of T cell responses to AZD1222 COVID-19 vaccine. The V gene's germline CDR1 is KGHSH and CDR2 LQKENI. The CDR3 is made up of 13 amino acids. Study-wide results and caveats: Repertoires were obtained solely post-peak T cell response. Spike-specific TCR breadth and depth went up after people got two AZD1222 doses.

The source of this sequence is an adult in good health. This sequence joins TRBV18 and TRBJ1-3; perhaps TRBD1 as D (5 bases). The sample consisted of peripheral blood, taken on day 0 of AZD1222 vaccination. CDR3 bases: TGTGCCAGCTCCCCACCTGAGGGGAACACCATATATTTT. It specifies CASSPPEGNTIYF.